This TCR beta chain appears in the sequencing data of a study of T cells in women clearing cervical HPV infection. TCRdb's table, derived via immunoSEQ multiplex PCR, lists solely in-frame clones and lacks some. The sample data list around 29,000 clones. For this clone: The read comes to an end 3 residues before the CDR3 does, leaving the germline J gene to fill in the end.

The trim removed 5 bases at V and 5 bases at J, leaving 3 bases unmatched. Germline lookup yields CDR1 SGHKS and CDR2 YYEKEE (reference sequence). The CDR3 contains 13 residues. Sequenced material: blood buffy coat. The TCR comes from a woman aged 18-70 years with a cervical HPV16 infection that either progressed to CIN3+ or cleared (not recorded which). This rearrangement joins TRBV5-5 to TRBJ2-2; 7 positions agree with TRBD1. The covered CDR3 bases are TGTGCCAGCAGAACGACAGGGACCGGGGAG. It yields the protein CASRTTGTGE. The CDR3 as a whole reads CASRTTGTGELFF.